This T cell receptor (beta chain) emerged from a study of tumor and adjacent non-tumor tissue in lung cancer. For the study at large: Patients comprised about a dozen adenocarcinoma, a couple of squamous cell carcinoma and 1 small cell lung cancer. Each sample yielded around 4.2 million productive TCRbeta reads on average. Study-wide points: Top 100 clones took a larger repertoire share in normal lung. Tumor TCR diversity, when higher, was linked to shorter survival.

Three rounds of nested PCR, following a modified ARM-PCR protocol, produced the TCRbeta library. TCRdb used MiXCR to reprocess the multiplex PCR reads, holding one entry per CDR3 protein. The sample contains 120,000 or so distinct CDR3 sequences, 66% of which appear only once. No cell sorting was done before RNA was extracted from the tissue. For this clonotype: Its target is unknown. A read error is possible here, since a much larger clone lies one base away.

The CDR3 is made up of 15 amino acids. Germline-derived CDR1 and CDR2 are MNHEY and SVGAGI. This receptor was obtained from a man aged 25-45 years with non-small cell lung cancer. J is TRBJ1-6 and V is TRBV6-5, with 7 bases aligning to TRBD1. The sample consisted of lung tumor tissue. DNA for the CDR3: TGTGACAGCAGCCGAATTGACAGGGATAATTCACCCCTCCACTTT. It yields the protein CDSSRIDRDNSPLHF.